The 16 T cell receptor beta chains in this list originate from one sample, sequenced in a study of CD8 T cells in ankylosing spondylitis. Points from the study as a whole: Seemingly characteristic of ankylosing spondylitis blood was a TCR beta motif consisting of eight highly homologous variants.

Each CDR3 protein is one row after TCRdb ran MiXCR on the 5' RACE reads. This table holds about 800,000 distinct CDR3 sequences, approximately 12% found once. Their antigens are not known. The specimen sequenced was blood, either unsorted or a sorted T cell fraction (not recorded which). The receptors originated from a male donor with ankylosing spondylitis.

This clonotype was detected a few times. The chain recombines TRBV5-1 with TRBJ2-1; D gene uncertain. Looked up from germline, CDR1 is SGHRS and CDR2 is YFSETQ. The CDR3 runs to 15 residues. V gave up 1 base and J gave up 2 bases, with 10 bases separating them. CDR3 nucleotides: TGCGCCAGCAGCTTGTTAAACGGGCCCTACAATGAGCAGTTCTTC. It codes for CASSLLNGPYNEQFF.

This clonotype showed up just a few times. This sequence joins TRBV20-1 and TRBJ2-7; D is unclear. The CDR3 is made up of 14 amino acids. Germline V CDR1 and CDR2: DFQATT, SNEGSKA (reference sequence). Trimming took off 1 base at V and 3 bases at J, with 13 bases between the two ends. The CDR3 reads CSARVLAVSYEQYF. The CDR3 DNA reads as TGCAGTGCTAGAGTTCTGGCTGTAAGCTACGAGCAGTACTTC.

This clonotype was picked up many times. The chain has TRBV6-1 and TRBJ2-3; D is perhaps TRBD2 (6 bases). CDR1 MNHNS and CDR2 SASEGT come from the germline V gene. CDR3 size: 14 residues. Trimming took 6 bases from V and 1 from J, leaving 11 bases between them. Written as DNA, the CDR3 is TGTGCCAGCAGCCGCCGCGGGGGCACAGATACGCAGTATTTT. Translation gives CASSRRGGTDTQYF.

In the case of this clonotype: Its ends do not fully match the called genes, so a read error is possible. This rearrangement joins TRBV7-2 to TRBJ2-2; D may be TRBD2 (6 bases). The germline gives CDR1 SGHTA, CDR2 FQGNSA. The length of the CDR3 is 12 residues. CDR3 DNA sequence: TGTGCCAGCAGCTTAAGGGCCGGGGGGCTGTTTTTT. Its translation: CASSLRAGGLFF.

The rearrangement uses TRBV20-1 and TRBJ1-1, with D unclear. This CDR3 has 13 amino acids. V lost 6 bases, J lost 3 bases, and 14 bases lay in between. Per germline, CDR1 DFQATT and CDR2 SNEGSKA (reference sequence). CDR3 protein: CSATAGIYTEAFF. CDR3 in DNA: TGCAGTGCCACAGCTGGGATTTACACTGAAGCTTTCTTT.

The chain couples TRBV6-6 to TRBJ2-3; D not resolved. The CDR3 sequence is 13 residues long. Trimming cost V 8 bases and J 1 base, with 10 bases left between them. Germline V gives CDR1 MNHNY, CDR2 SVGAGI (reference sequence). The CDR3 loop reads CASLGPGTDTQYF. The CDR3 DNA sequence: TGTGCCAGCCTAGGACCTGGCACAGATACGCAGTATTTT.

V usage is TRBV20-1 and J usage is TRBJ1-6; D gene uncertain. Germline CDR1 DFQATT, CDR2 SNEGSKA (reference sequence). The germline V and J ends were trimmed by 0 bases and 7 bases, with 10 bases remaining between them. The length of the CDR3 is 14 residues. CDR3 amino acids: CSARDPVPNSPLHF. CDR3 bases: TGCAGTGCTAGAGATCCGGTACCAAATTCACCCCTCCACTTT.

V usage is TRBV30 and J usage is TRBJ2-7; 11 nucleotides agree with TRBD2. The length of the CDR3 is 16 residues. In germline, CDR1 is GTSNPN, CDR2 SVGIG (reference sequence). After removal of 2 bases from V and 2 bases from J, the junction contained 8 bases not matched to a gene. CDR3 DNA sequence: TGTGCCTGGAGTAACCCATTTAGCGGGGGGGCCTACGAGCAGTACTTC. This codes for CAWSNPFSGGAYEQYF.

In its sample, this clonotype was seen a few times. V gene TRBV5-8 combines with J gene TRBJ1-4; D is undetermined. This CDR3 has 13 residues. The V gene lost 4 bases and the J gene lost 8 bases, with 12 bases spanning the gap. Germline V lookup: CDR1 SGHTS, CDR2 YDEGEE. The DNA of the CDR3 is TGTGCCAGCAGCACAAAGGGCCCAGAAAAACTGTTTTTT. This translates into CASSTKGPEKLFF.

This clonotype was seen more than once but under ten times. The chain uses TRBV4-2 and TRBJ2-3; D is unresolved. Germline lookup yields CDR1 LGHNA and CDR2 YNFKEQ. The CDR3 runs 14 residues. Trimming removed 4 bases from V and 0 bases from J, with 8 bases in between. CDR3 sequence reads: CASSPKASTDTQYF. The CDR3 coding sequence is TGTGCCAGCAGCCCAAAAGCGAGCACAGATACGCAGTATTTT.

The sample holds many counts of this clonotype. The chain is built from TRBV7-2 and TRBJ2-1; 11 bases map to TRBD2. Per germline, CDR1 SGHTA and CDR2 FQGNSA. The CDR3 runs to 15 residues. Trimming removed 6 bases from V and 3 bases from J; junction bases left unmatched: 4. CDR3 nucleotides: TGTGCCAGCAGTCTAGCGGGGGGCCACTACAATGAGCAGTTCTTC. The encoded protein is CASSLAGGHYNEQFF.

This clonotype was seen repeatedly, ten times or more. The V and J genes are TRBV20-1 and TRBJ1-2, with TRBD1 as a possible D gene (6 bases). Per the germline V gene, CDR1 is DFQATT and CDR2 is SNEGSKA (reference sequence). Trimming cost V 6 bases and J 3 bases, with 14 bases left between them. The CDR3 runs 13 residues. The CDR3 coding sequence is TGCAGTGCCGACCGGGGGCCGGACTATGGCTACACCTTC. It yields the protein CSADRGPDYGYTF.

The table lists this clonotype with a few counts. This chain connects TRBV6-1 to TRBJ2-2; no clear D. Looked up from germline, CDR1 is MNHNS and CDR2 is SASEGT. V shed 7 bases and J shed 3 bases, with 12 bases lying between them. The CDR3 has 14 residues. The DNA for the CDR3 is TGTGCCAGCACCAAAGCTGCTTACACCGGGGAGCTGTTTTTT. Translation: CASTKAAYTGELFF.

This clonotype was counted at least ten times. The chain joins TRBV20-1 to TRBJ2-1; 8 bases align to TRBD2. Germline V gene data show CDR1 as DFQATT and CDR2 as SNEGSKA (reference sequence). The CDR3 length is 14 residues. DNA for the CDR3: TGCAGCCTAAGGAGCGGGAGCGCCTACAATGAGCAGTTCTTC. It encodes CSLRSGSAYNEQFF.

This clonotype was detected only a few times. The genes are TRBV29-1 and TRBJ2-3; 13 bases match TRBD2. The CDR3 has 14 residues. In germline, CDR1 is SQVTM, CDR2 ANQGSEA. The junction had 5 bases not matched to a gene; V was cut back by 6 bases and J by 5 bases. CDR3 sequence: CSVGLAGVVDTQYF. In DNA, the CDR3 is TGCAGCGTCGGACTAGCGGGAGTTGTAGATACGCAGTATTTT.

The V call is TRBV5-7, the J call TRBJ2-1; D might be TRBD1 (6 bases). TRBV5-7 is an ORF, with its function uncertain. The ends were cut back, 7 bases at V and 0 bases at J, with 20 bases in the middle. The length of the CDR3 is 17 residues. The CDR3 coding sequence is TGTGCCAGCGCTGAGGCCAGGGGACCCCGCTCCTACAATGAGCAGTTCTTC. Its protein product is CASAEARGPRSYNEQFF.